What follows are 20 T cell receptor beta chains derived from one specimen sequenced in a study of T cell responses to AZD1222 COVID-19 vaccine. Produced via immunoSEQ multiplex PCR; TCRdb's table is partial and in-frame only. The table records roughly 100,000 clones, approximately 90% of them present only once. This sample comprised peripheral blood, obtained on day 0 of AZD1222 vaccination. The receptors originated from an adult in good health.

The chain has TRBV14 and TRBJ1-2, with 9 nucleotides matching TRBD1. Germline-derived CDR1 and CDR2 are SGHDN and FVKESK. V was pared by 5 bases and J by 4 bases, with 2 bases of the junction left unmatched. The CDR3 runs to 13 residues. CDR3 sequence reads: CASSAQGAYGYTF. The CDR3, as DNA: TGTGCCAGCAGCGCACAGGGGGCCTATGGCTACACCTTC.

This sequence joins TRBV7-6 and TRBJ2-5; 9 bases match TRBD2. CDR3 length: 14 amino acids. Germline V lookup: CDR1 SGHVS, CDR2 FNYEAQ. The V segment lost 4 bases and the J segment 4 bases; nucleotides outside the gene matches: 4. The CDR3 is CASSWAGGIETQYF. The CDR3 nucleotides are TGTGCCAGCAGCTGGGCGGGGGGGATAGAGACCCAGTACTTC.

The rearrangement uses TRBV7-2 and TRBJ1-2, with 7 bases lining up with TRBD1. This CDR3 spans 14 amino acids. V shed 4 bases and J 7 bases; nucleotides not matched to a gene: 9. Germline assignment: CDR1 SGHTA and CDR2 FQGNSA. The CDR3 DNA follows: TGTGCCAGCAGCTCCCGACAGGGTTCCTCTGGCTACACCTTC. It codes for CASSSRQGSSGYTF.

This chain uses TRBV7-2 with TRBJ1-6; D ambiguous. Germline V CDR1 and CDR2: SGHTA, FQGNSA. Trimming took off 5 bases at V and 7 bases at J, with 15 bases between the two ends. CDR3 length: 15 amino acids. In DNA form, the CDR3 reads TGTGCCAGCAGCCTTTGGACCAGTACGAATTCACCCCTCCACTTT. Translation gives CASSLWTSTNSPLHF. Variable domain in full (rest from reference TRBV7-2 and TRBJ1-6): GAGVSQSPSNKVTEKGKDVELRCDPISGHTALYWYRQSLGQGLEFLIYFQGNSAPDKSGLPSDRFSAERTGGSVSTLTIQRTQQEDSAVYLCASSLWTSTNSPLHFGNGTRLTVT.

The chain carries TRBV28 and TRBJ2-4; either TRBD1 or TRBD2 may fit D (5 bases each). The CDR3 runs to 12 residues. CDR1 and CDR2 from the germline V gene are MDHEN and SYDVKM. V lost 5 bases to trimming and J lost 8 bases, with 10 bases between them. In nucleotides, the CDR3 is TGTGCCAGCAGTCCCAGGGACGACATTCAGTACTTC. It is translated as CASSPRDDIQYF.

The chain has TRBV28 and TRBJ1-2; 9 nucleotides match TRBD1. The CDR3 runs to 18 residues. After removal of 2 bases from V and 0 bases from J, the junction contained 10 bases not matched to a gene. Germline-derived CDR1 and CDR2 are MDHEN and SYDVKM. Written as DNA, the CDR3 is TGTGCCAGCAGTTTAACAGGGGGCCGGTCCCTATCTAACTATGGCTACACCTTC. Translation gives CASSLTGGRSLSNYGYTF.

This clone was picked up a small number of times. DNA for the CDR3: TGTGCCAGCAGCCAAGACTATGGGGGGCCCCAGCATTTT. As protein: CASSQDYGGPQHF. This sequence joins TRBV14 and TRBJ1-5; TRBD1 might be the D (5 bases). The CDR3 length is 13 residues. Germline CDR1 is SGHDN and CDR2 is FVKESK. Trimming took off 0 bases at V and 9 bases at J, with 9 bases between the two ends.

This rearrangement joins TRBV2 to TRBJ2-7, with 11 bases aligning to TRBD2. The V gene end was trimmed by 6 bases and the J gene end by 0 bases; junction bases not matched to a gene: 19. The germline gives CDR1 SNHLY, CDR2 FYNNEI. CDR3 length equals 20 residues. CDR3 sequence: CASREPRPSSGGRSSYEQYF. CDR3 coding DNA: TGTGCCAGCAGGGAACCCCGCCCCTCTAGCGGGGGGCGATCCTCCTACGAGCAGTACTTC.

Here the CDR3 DNA reads TGTGCCACCCGGGATTCGGGCGGCCTAGACATTCAGTACTTC. Protein product: CATRDSGGLDIQYF. The genes are TRBV28 and TRBJ2-4; tentatively, D is TRBD2 (5 bases). Deletions cut 10 bases from V and 8 bases from J, with 21 bases between. Germline V gives CDR1 MDHEN, CDR2 SYDVKM. The CDR3 runs to 14 residues.

This clone has only one observation. The chain links TRBV28 to TRBJ1-3; TRBD1 matches 7 bases. CDR3 length equals 15 residues. CDR1 and CDR2 (germline): MDHEN, SYDVKM. Germline trimming cut 4 bases from V and 3 bases from J; bases unmatched to any gene: 6. This CDR3 reads CASSSLNRGGNTIYF. Here the CDR3 DNA reads TGTGCCAGCAGTTCCCTCAACAGGGGTGGAAACACCATATATTTT. The full variable domain, in which reference TRBV28 and TRBJ1-3 provide the parts outside the CDR3, is DVKVTQSSRYLVKRTGEKVFLECVQDMDHENMFWYRQDPGLGLRLIYFSYDVKMKEKGDIPEGYSVSREKKERFSLILESASTNQTSMYLCASSSLNRGGNTIYFGEGSWLTVV.

Concerning this clone: Germline and junction disagree at one end, which may indicate a read error. The chain employs TRBV7-9 and TRBJ2-3; D is uncertain. Looked up from germline, CDR1 is SEHNR and CDR2 is FQNEAQ (reference sequence). CDR3 length equals 15 residues. The CDR3 protein is CASSVAQVRTDTQYF. The CDR3 nucleotides are TGTGCCAGCAGCGTAGCCCAGGTTCGCACAGATACGCAGTATTTT.

V is TRBV11-2 and J is TRBJ1-1; D unclear. The germline V gene has CDR1 SGHAT and CDR2 FQNNGV. Deletions cut 5 bases from V and 1 base from J, with 17 bases between. The CDR3 sequence is 16 residues long. CDR3 nucleotides: TGTGCCAGCAGCCCAAGCTGGGATGGGAGGAACACTGAAGCTTTCTTT. It is translated as CASSPSWDGRNTEAFF.

This clone turned up a few times. The rearrangement uses TRBV10-3 and TRBJ1-2, with D tentatively TRBD1 (5 bases). Germline V CDR1 and CDR2: ENHRY, SYGVKD. The V end lost 1 base, the J end lost 8 bases, and 8 bases lay between the germline ends. There are 12 residues in the CDR3. CDR3 amino acids: CAISEFRDGYTF. The CDR3 nucleotides are TGTGCCATCAGTGAGTTCAGGGACGGCTACACCTTC.

V usage is TRBV24-1 and J usage is TRBJ1-2; D possibly corresponds to TRBD1 (6 bases). CDR1 and CDR2 (germline): KGHDR, SFDVKD. This CDR3 is built from 16 residues. The V gene lost 3 bases and the J gene lost 6 bases, with 19 bases spanning the gap. CDR3 protein: CATSDPGQHSHHGYTF. The CDR3 region has the DNA TGTGCCACCAGTGATCCCGGACAGCACTCCCACCATGGCTACACCTTC.

This sequence joins TRBV19 and TRBJ1-4, with D possibly TRBD1 on 5 matching bases. The CDR3 loop spans 16 amino acids. Trimming removed 7 bases at V and 5 bases at J, with 20 bases between. Germline-derived CDR1 and CDR2 are LNHDA and SQIVND (reference sequence). CDR3 region: CASTPERGLPNEKLFF. In DNA form, the CDR3 reads TGTGCCAGTACTCCGGAACGGGGCCTCCCAAATGAAAAACTGTTTTTT.

J is TRBJ1-5 and V is TRBV9, with 7 bases identical to TRBD1. Germline V gives CDR1 SGDLS, CDR2 YYNGEE. The junction had 6 bases not matched to a gene; V was cut back by 4 bases and J by 5 bases. The CDR3 is 14 amino acids. CDR3 amino acids: CASSTRDRDQPQHF. The CDR3 DNA is TGTGCCAGCAGCACACGGGACAGAGATCAGCCCCAGCATTTT. Combining the CDR3 with reference TRBV9 and TRBJ1-5 gives the whole variable domain DSGVTQTPKHLITATGQRVTLRCSPRSGDLSVYWYQQSLDQGLQFLIQYYNGEERAKGNILERFSAQQFPDLHSELNLSSLELGDSALYFCASSTRDRDQPQHFGDGTRLSIL.

The gene calls are TRBV3-1 (or the pseudogene TRBV3-2) and TRBJ1-1, with 7 nucleotides matching TRBD1. In germline, CDR1 is LGHDT, CDR2 YNNKEL (reference sequence). This CDR3 is 14 amino acids long. V dropped 3 bases and J dropped 1; count of bases not matched to a gene: 2. The CDR3 sequence: CASSHRTGNTEAFF. CDR3 DNA: TGTGCCAGCAGCCACCGGACAGGGAACACTGAAGCTTTCTTT.

This CDR3 reads CASSPGLLSSTGELFF. As DNA, the CDR3 is TGTGCCAGCAGCCCGGGACTGCTCTCCTCAACCGGGGAGCTGTTTTTT. The rearrangement joins TRBV11-3 to TRBJ2-2; tentative D call: TRBD2 (6 bases). CDR3 size: 16 residues. From germline, CDR1 is SGHNT and CDR2 YENEEA. Trimming left V 5 bases short and J 5 bases short, with 18 bases between.

The genes are TRBV28 and TRBJ1-2; D is undetermined. This CDR3 region has 10 residues. The V end was cut by 6 bases, the J end by 4 bases, with 3 bases between. The germline V gene has CDR1 MDHEN and CDR2 SYDVKM. The DNA of the CDR3 is TGTGCCAGCAGGAGCTATGGCTACACCTTC. As protein: CASRSYGYTF.

The rearrangement uses TRBV6-1 and TRBJ1-1, with a weak D call TRBD1 (6 bases). Germline V gene data show CDR1 as MNHNS and CDR2 as SASEGT. Trimming left V 1 base short and J 3 bases short, with 15 bases between. This CDR3 has 16 amino acids. The CDR3 spells CASSEVGQNRDTEAFF. The CDR3 coding sequence is TGTGCCAGCAGTGAAGTTGGGCAAAACAGGGACACTGAAGCTTTCTTT.